This T cell receptor (beta chain) originates from a study of T cell changes during pregnancy in multiple sclerosis. Profiling relied on immunoSEQ multiplex PCR, and the TCRdb table lists in-frame clones only, not all of them. Found here are about 40,000 clones, more than 85% of them singletons; the top ten hold around 13%. The germline V gene has CDR1 MNHEY and CDR2 SMNVEV (reference sequence). V was cut by 8 bases and J by 0 bases, with 11 bases left in between. The CDR3 extends over 14 amino acids. This rearrangement joins TRBV27 to TRBJ1-3; D unclear. The sequence derives from a female donor with multiple sclerosis, enrolled in a pregnancy study. Sequenced here: CD8+ T cells from peripheral blood mononuclear cells, sampled in the first trimester of pregnancy. CDR3 residues: CASAGSPSGNTIYF. For the CDR3, the DNA is TGTGCCAGCGCCGGGAGCCCCTCTGGAAACACCATATATTTT.